The rows below give T cell receptor beta chains drawn from one sample of a study of T cell repertoires in cytomegalovirus infection. The antigens of these receptors remain unknown. Each CDR3 protein is one row after TCRdb ran MiXCR on the reads. Among some 480,000 distinct CDR3 sequences, around a third were seen once, and the ten largest hold around a sixth. Specimen: cultured PBMCs, collected from culture after CMV antigen stimulation. These receptor sequences come from a human donor in good health (CMV status not recorded). Some clones in this sample may be carry-over from other donors' samples. CDR3s include the opening cysteine and the closing phenylalanine or tryptophan. The D gene is left open where the match is weak. Rows may omit the clone size; those that give it use once, few, many or a size class.

cdr3_aa | cdr3_nt | v_call | d_call | cdr3_length | j_call | clone_size
CASTNSMGANEKLFF | TGTGCCAGCACCAATAGCATGGGGGCGAACGAAAAACTGTTTTTT | TRBV28 | . | 15 | TRBJ1-4 | few
CASRPLSSYNEQFF | TGTGCCAGCAGACCGCTAAGCTCCTACAATGAGCAGTTCTTC | TRBV2 | . | 14 | TRBJ2-1 | .
CSAGQENTDTQYF | TGCAGCGCTGGACAGGAGAACACAGATACGCAGTATTTT | TRBV29-1 | TRBD1 | 13 | TRBJ2-3 | .
CASSLGPGQRMNQLFF | TGCGCCAGCAGCTTGGGACCGGGACAGAGGATGAATCAACTGTTTTTT | TRBV5-1 | TRBD1 | 16 | TRBJ1-4 | few
CASSRMTSGRAADTQYF | TGCGCCAGCAGCCGTATGACTAGCGGGAGGGCCGCAGATACGCAGTATTTT | TRBV4-1 | TRBD2 | 17 | TRBJ2-3 | once
CASSFLGSYEQYF | TGTGCCAGCAGTTTTCTTGGCTCCTACGAGCAGTACTTC | TRBV27 | . | 13 | TRBJ2-7 | .
CASGGTGLGQETQYF | TGTGCCAGCGGAGGTACAGGGCTAGGCCAAGAGACCCAGTACTTC | TRBV5-6 | . | 15 | TRBJ2-5 | once
CASSYPAGLAGGSDTQYF | TGTGCCAGCAGTTACCCCGCAGGACTAGCGGGGGGGTCGGATACGCAGTATTTT | TRBV6-2/TRBV6-3 | TRBD2 | 18 | TRBJ2-3 | .
CASTWTSGINEQFF | TGTGCCAGCACATGGACTAGCGGGATCAATGAGCAGTTCTTC | TRBV7-2 | TRBD2 | 14 | TRBJ2-1 | many
CASSQETGTLQETQYF | TGCGCCAGCAGCCAAGAGACAGGAACTCTCCAAGAGACCCAGTACTTC | TRBV4-1 | . | 16 | TRBJ2-5 | .
CAWSAGTGGRSNQPQHF | TGTGCCTGGAGTGCTGGGACAGGGGGCAGGAGCAATCAGCCCCAGCATTTT | TRBV30 | TRBD1 | 17 | TRBJ1-5 | .
CASSYAGGPGTQYF | TGTGCCAGCAGTTACGCGGGAGGGCCGGGTACGCAGTATTTT | TRBV6-6 | TRBD2 | 14 | TRBJ2-3 | .
CASSSLGTAQNEQFF | TGTGCCAGCAGCTCTCTAGGGACCGCCCAAAATGAGCAGTTCTTC | TRBV5-4 | . | 15 | TRBJ2-1 | .
CSARAEGRSGYTF | TGCAGTGCTAGAGCTGAGGGGCGGAGCGGCTACACCTTC | TRBV20-1 | . | 13 | TRBJ1-2 | .
CASTRNQDRGTETQYF | TGCGCCAGCACCAGAAACCAGGACAGGGGAACCGAGACCCAGTACTTC | TRBV23-1 | TRBD1 | 16 | TRBJ2-5 | few
CASSLRGQPDEQYF | TGTGCCAGCAGTCTCAGGGGTCAACCGGACGAGCAGTACTTC | TRBV7-6 | . | 14 | TRBJ2-7 | few
CASSLEGTSLHEQYF | TGTGCCAGCAGCTTAGAAGGGACTAGCCTCCACGAGCAGTACTTC | TRBV7-2 | TRBD2 | 15 | TRBJ2-7 | many
CASSSWDPYSNQPQHF | TGTGCCAGCAGCTCCTGGGACCCGTATAGCAATCAGCCCCAGCATTTT | TRBV7-2 | . | 16 | TRBJ1-5 | many
CSVVGGSGKSGNTIYF | TGCAGCGTTGTAGGTGGGTCCGGAAAATCTGGAAACACCATATATTTT | TRBV29-1 | . | 16 | TRBJ1-3 | .
CASSWAGGGADTEAFF | TGTGCCAGCAGTTGGGCGGGTGGAGGGGCGGACACTGAAGCTTTCTTT | TRBV28 | . | 16 | TRBJ1-1 | .
CASSNDHPGELFF | TGCGCCAGCAGCAACGACCATCCCGGGGAGCTGTTTTTT | TRBV5-1 | . | 13 | TRBJ2-2 | .
CSAMTGNEQFF | TGCAGTGCCATGACAGGGAATGAGCAGTTCTTC | TRBV20-1 | TRBD1 | 11 | TRBJ2-1 | .
CASRGQGEVYGYTF | TGTGCCAGCAGAGGACAGGGCGAGGTCTATGGCTACACCTTC | TRBV28 | TRBD1 | 14 | TRBJ1-2 | few
CASSSDGTKWRDEQYF | TGTGCCAGCAGCTCGGACGGGACTAAATGGAGGGACGAGCAGTACTTC | TRBV7-8 | TRBD2 | 16 | TRBJ2-7 | many
CATSRDLGLNLQETQYF | TGTGCCACCAGCAGAGATCTGGGACTAAATCTCCAAGAGACCCAGTACTTC | TRBV15 | TRBD2 | 17 | TRBJ2-5 | .
CASSYGGRGRQFF | TGTGCCAGCAGTTACGGCGGGAGGGGGAGGCAGTTCTTC | TRBV6-2/TRBV6-3 | TRBD2 | 13 | TRBJ2-1 | .
CASSVARGELFF | TGTGCCAGCAGCGTAGCGAGGGGGGAGCTGTTTTTT | TRBV9 | . | 12 | TRBJ2-2 | few
CASSYSGQGDTYGYTF | TGTGCCAGCAGTTATTCGGGACAGGGGGATACTTATGGCTACACCTTC | TRBV6-1 | TRBD1 | 16 | TRBJ1-2 | .
CASSSLAGGPFGELFF | TGTGCCAGCAGTTCCCTAGCGGGAGGGCCCTTCGGGGAGCTGTTTTTT | TRBV6-5 | TRBD2 | 16 | TRBJ2-2 | few